This T cell receptor (beta chain) was obtained from a study of cytomegalovirus exposure and HLA in healthy donors. The study's findings and limits: Sequencing likely caused a cluster of highly shared sequence variants. Per a later analysis, 18,000 or so TCR beta sequences showed association with HLA alleles at 0.05 false discovery rate. TRBV6-2, TRBV6-3 and other indistinguishable V segments were excluded.

This clone has just a few counts. The target antigen is unknown. The PCR ran on 60 Vbeta and 13 Jbeta primers. Only in-frame clones appear in the TCRdb table, and some are missing; sequencing was by immunoSEQ multiplex PCR. The table lists about 150,000 clones, less than 10% of them singletons. The V and J ends lost 4 bases and 5 bases respectively, with 10 bases between them. This CDR3 is built from 13 residues. Germline CDR1 is MNHEY and CDR2 is SVGAGI. The sequenced sample consisted of PBMCs. The clonotype was recovered from a male donor in good health and CMV-seronegative. This chain uses TRBV6-5 with TRBJ2-3; possible D gene TRBD2, 6 bases. The CDR3 here is CASSSTRRDTQYF. CDR3 bases: TGTGCCAGCAGTTCGACTAGAAGAGATACGCAGTATTTT.